This T cell receptor (beta chain) was captured by sequencing in a study of PD-L1 blockade in urothelial cancer. The wider study: Treatment start was followed by blood analysis at 3 weeks (second dose) and again at 6 weeks.

Study-level points and caveats: Lower than median blood TCR clonality before treatment predicted better survival.

Described time point: pretreatment peripheral blood. Patients suffered from locally advanced or metastatic urothelial carcinoma. V was trimmed by 7 bases and J by 7 bases, leaving 20 bases between them. The CDR3 has 15 residues. CDR1 SNHLY and CDR2 FYNNEI come from the germline V gene. Sequencing was performed with immunoSEQ multiplex PCR; in TCRdb, only in-frame clones are kept and a portion is missing. The sample gives about 63,000 clones, roughly four fifths of which show up once; around 6% is in the top ten. This clone was found once. Its antigen remains unidentified. The material sequenced was PBMCs, taken around atezolizumab (anti-PD-L1) treatment. This receptor was obtained from a man between 65 and 85 years old with urothelial cancer. V and J are TRBV2 and TRBJ1-5, with D possibly matching TRBD1 (6 bases). CDR3 region: CASTPDRGARQPQHF. Here the CDR3 DNA reads TGTGCCAGCACCCCGGACCGGGGGGCAAGGCAGCCCCAGCATTTT.